The T cell receptor beta chain under discussion was sequenced for a study of regulatory T cells in long-lasting Graves disease. Trimming cost V 4 bases and J 6 bases, with 13 bases left between them. The length of the CDR3 is 13 residues. CDR1 and CDR2 from the germline V gene are SGHAT and FQNNGV. In building TCR beta libraries, iRepertoire HTBI primers were used together with Arm-PCR of CDR3 regions. TCRdb re-derived calls from the multiplex PCR reads in MiXCR, one entry per CDR3 protein. Of 300,000 or so distinct CDR3 sequences listed, around a fifth are singletons. This clonotype was counted many times. Described time point: persistent/refractory GD, antithyroid drugs over 5 years with positive TRAb. There was RNA extracted from PBMCs, and the TCR library was made from it.

The source is a female donor with Graves disease. The chain uses TRBV11-2 and TRBJ2-7; D remains ambiguous. Specimen: peripheral blood mononuclear cells (PBMCs), collected when the disease was refractory, from a patient treated with antithyroid drugs. The CDR3 bases are TGTGCCAGCAGCTCGACACATAAGGGCGAGCAGTACTTC. It encodes CASSSTHKGEQYF. Full variable domain (outside the CDR3, taken from reference TRBV11-2 and TRBJ2-7): EAGVAQSPRYKIIEKRQSVAFWCNPISGHATLYWYQQILGQGPKLLIQFQNNGVVDDSQLPKDRFSAERLKGVDSTLKIQPAKLEDSAVYLCASSSTHKGEQYFGPGTRLTVT.